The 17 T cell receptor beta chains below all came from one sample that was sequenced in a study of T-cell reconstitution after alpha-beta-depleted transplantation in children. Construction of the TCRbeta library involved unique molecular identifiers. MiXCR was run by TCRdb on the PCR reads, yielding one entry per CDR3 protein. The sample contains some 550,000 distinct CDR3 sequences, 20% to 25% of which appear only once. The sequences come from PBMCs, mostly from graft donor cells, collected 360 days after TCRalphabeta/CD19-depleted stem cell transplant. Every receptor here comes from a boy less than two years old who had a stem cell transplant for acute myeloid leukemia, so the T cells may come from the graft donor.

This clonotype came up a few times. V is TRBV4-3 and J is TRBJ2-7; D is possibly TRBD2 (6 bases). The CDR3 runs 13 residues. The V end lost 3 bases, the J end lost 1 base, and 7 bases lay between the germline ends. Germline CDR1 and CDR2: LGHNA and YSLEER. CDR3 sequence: CASSQGGSYEQYF. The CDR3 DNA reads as TGCGCCAGCAGCCAGGGGGGTTCCTACGAGCAGTACTTC.

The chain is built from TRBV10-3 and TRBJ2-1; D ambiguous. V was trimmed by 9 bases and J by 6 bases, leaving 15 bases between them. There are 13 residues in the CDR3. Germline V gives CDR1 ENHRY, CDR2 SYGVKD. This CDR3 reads CAIRAVNGNEQFF. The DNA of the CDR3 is TGTGCCATTCGGGCCGTTAACGGCAATGAGCAGTTCTTC.

CDR3 bases: TGCGCCAGCAGCCCCCCAAGCGGACAAATCAATGAGCAGTTCTTC. Protein product: CASSPPSGQINEQFF. The chain joins TRBV4-1 to TRBJ2-1; D is possibly TRBD1 or TRBD2 (5 bases each). V was shortened by 4 bases and J by 6 bases, with 16 bases between the two germline ends. The CDR3 length is 15 residues. The germline gives CDR1 MGHRA, CDR2 YSYEKL.

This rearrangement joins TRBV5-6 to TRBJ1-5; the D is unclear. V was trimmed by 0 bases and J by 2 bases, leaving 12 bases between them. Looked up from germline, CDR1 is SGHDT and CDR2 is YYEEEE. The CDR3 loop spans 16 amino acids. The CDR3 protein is CASSLGEGGGNQPQHF. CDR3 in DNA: TGTGCCAGCAGCTTGGGGGAGGGAGGCGGCAATCAGCCCCAGCATTTT.

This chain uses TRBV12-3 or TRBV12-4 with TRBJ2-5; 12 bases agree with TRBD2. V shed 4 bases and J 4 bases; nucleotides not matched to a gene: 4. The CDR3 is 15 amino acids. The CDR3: CASSSGTSGPETQYF. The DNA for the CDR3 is TGTGCCAGCAGTTCCGGGACTAGCGGGCCAGAGACCCAGTACTTC.

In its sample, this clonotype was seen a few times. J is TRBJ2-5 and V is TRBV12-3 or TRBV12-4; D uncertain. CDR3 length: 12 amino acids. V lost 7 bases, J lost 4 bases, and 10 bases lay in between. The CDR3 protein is CASTRDLETQYF. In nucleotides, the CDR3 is TGTGCCAGCACTCGAGACTTAGAGACCCAGTACTTC.

CDR3 sequence reads: CASETGHSGANVLTF. The CDR3 nucleotides read TGTGCCAGCGAGACAGGACACTCTGGGGCCAACGTCCTGACTTTC. This chain uses TRBV12-3 or TRBV12-4 with TRBJ2-6; tentative D call: TRBD1 (6 bases). This CDR3 comprises 15 residues. Trimming left V 8 bases short and J 0 bases short, with 11 bases between.

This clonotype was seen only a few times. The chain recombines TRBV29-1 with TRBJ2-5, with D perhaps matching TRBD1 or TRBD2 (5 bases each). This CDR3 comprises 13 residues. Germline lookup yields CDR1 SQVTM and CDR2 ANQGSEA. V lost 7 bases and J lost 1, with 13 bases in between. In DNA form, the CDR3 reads TGCAGCGCCAAGGGACGGACCCAAGAGACCCAGTACTTC. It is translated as CSAKGRTQETQYF.

The CDR3 spells CASRKTGDSKMNTEAFF. CDR3 bases: TGTGCCAGCAGAAAGACAGGGGACTCCAAAATGAACACTGAAGCTTTCTTT. The genes are TRBV6-1 and TRBJ1-1; 8 nucleotides align to TRBD1. V shed 6 bases and J 0 bases; nucleotides not matched to a gene: 12. This CDR3 contains 17 residues. The germline V gene has CDR1 MNHNS and CDR2 SASEGT.

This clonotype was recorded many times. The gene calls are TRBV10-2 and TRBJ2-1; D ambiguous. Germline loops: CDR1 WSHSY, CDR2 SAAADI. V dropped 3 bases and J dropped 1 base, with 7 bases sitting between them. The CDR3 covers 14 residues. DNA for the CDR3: TGCGCCAGCAGTGAAAGAGAGTCCTACAATGAGCAGTTCTTC. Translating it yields CASSERESYNEQFF.

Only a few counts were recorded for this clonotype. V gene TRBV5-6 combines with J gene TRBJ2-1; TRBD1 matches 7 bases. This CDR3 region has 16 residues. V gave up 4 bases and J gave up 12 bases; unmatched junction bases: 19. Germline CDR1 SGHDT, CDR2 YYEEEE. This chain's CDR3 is CASSETGAGLSRWQFF. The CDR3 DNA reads TGTGCCAGCAGCGAAACAGGGGCAGGTTTATCACGATGGCAGTTCTTC.

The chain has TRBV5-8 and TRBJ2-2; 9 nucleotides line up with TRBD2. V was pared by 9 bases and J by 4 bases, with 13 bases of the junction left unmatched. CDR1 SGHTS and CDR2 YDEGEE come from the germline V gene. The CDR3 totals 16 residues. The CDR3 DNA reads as TGTGCCACCAGACGAGGACTAGCGTGGTTCACCGGGGAGCTGTTTTTT. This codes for CATRRGLAWFTGELFF.

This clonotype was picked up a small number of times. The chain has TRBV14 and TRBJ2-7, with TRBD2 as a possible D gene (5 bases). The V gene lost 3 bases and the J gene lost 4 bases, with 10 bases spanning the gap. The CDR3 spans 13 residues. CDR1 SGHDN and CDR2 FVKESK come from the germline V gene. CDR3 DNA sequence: TGTGCCAGCAGCCATACCGGGGTGTACGAGCAGTACTTC. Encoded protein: CASSHTGVYEQYF. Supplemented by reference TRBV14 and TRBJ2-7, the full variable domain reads EAGVTQFPSHSVIEKGQTVTLRCDPISGHDNLYWYRRVMGKEIKFLLHFVKESKQDESGMPNNRFLAERTGGTYSTLKVQPAELEDSGVYFCASSHTGVYEQYFGPGTRLTVT.

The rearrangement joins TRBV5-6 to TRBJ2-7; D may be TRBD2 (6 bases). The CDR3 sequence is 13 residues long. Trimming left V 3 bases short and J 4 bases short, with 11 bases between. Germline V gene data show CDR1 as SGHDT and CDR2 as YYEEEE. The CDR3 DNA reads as TGTGCCAGCAGCTGGGGGGAGTTTTACGAGCAGTACGTC. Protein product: CASSWGEFYEQYV.

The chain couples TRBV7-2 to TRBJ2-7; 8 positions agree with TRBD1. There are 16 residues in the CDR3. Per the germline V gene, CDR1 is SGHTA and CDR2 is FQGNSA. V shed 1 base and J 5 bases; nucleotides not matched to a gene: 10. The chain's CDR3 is CASSLVGQGPWNEQYF. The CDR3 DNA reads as TGTGCCAGCAGCTTAGTCGGACAGGGTCCTTGGAACGAGCAGTACTTC.

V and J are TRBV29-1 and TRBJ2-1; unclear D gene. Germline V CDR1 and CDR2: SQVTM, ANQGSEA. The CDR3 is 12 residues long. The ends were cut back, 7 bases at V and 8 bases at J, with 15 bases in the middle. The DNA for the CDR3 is TGCAGCGCGTTACCTAGAAACGATGAGCAGTTCTTC. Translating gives CSALPRNDEQFF.

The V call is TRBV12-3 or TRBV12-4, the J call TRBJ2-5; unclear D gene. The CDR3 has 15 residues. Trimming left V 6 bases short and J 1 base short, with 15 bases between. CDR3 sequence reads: CASRRAGSLQETQYF. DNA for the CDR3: TGTGCCAGCAGACGCGCCGGGTCCCTCCAAGAGACCCAGTACTTC.